This TCR beta chain is from a study of vaccination effects on CD4 cells after COVID-19. CDR1 SGHTS and CDR2 YDEGEE come from the germline V gene. The CDR3 has 16 residues. Losses at the gene ends were 2 bases for V and 7 bases for J; bases not matched to a gene: 10. Assay used: immunoSEQ multiplex PCR; TCRdb lists only in-frame clones, some missing. The data show some 69,000 clones, with roughly 74% seen just once and around 1.5% held by the top ten. Study-level findings and limits: Among infection- and vaccine-induced clones, marked clonal contraction occurred late after vaccination. Healthy vaccinees' vaccine-induced clones included only 1 of 255 cross-reacting with common cold coronaviruses.

In the case of this clone: Its antigen remains unidentified.

Pools of viral peptides were used by the ViraFEST assay to expand antigen-specific CD4+ T cells ahead of sequencing. Once cultured for around 11 days, the cells underwent separation to obtain CD4+ T cells. Participants got two doses of BNT162b2 or mRNA-1273 vaccine. With approximately 9.2 ug/ml peptides and about 9.2 IU/ml IL-2, fewer than 2.5 million PBMC per well were cultured. The specimen comprised CD4+ T cells from PBMCs cultured with HCoV-229E spike peptides, sampled after COVID-19 vaccination. The receptor was isolated from a human donor who received a COVID-19 vaccine. The chain links TRBV5-8 to TRBJ1-4; 8 nucleotides align to TRBD1. The CDR3 coding sequence is TGTGCCAGCAGCTTCTCGAGGGGGACAGGATTTGAAAAACTGTTTTTT. Protein product: CASSFSRGTGFEKLFF. Full variable domain (missing parts from reference TRBV5-8 and TRBJ1-4): EAGVTQSPTHLIKTRGQQATLRCSPISGHTSVYWYQQALGLGLQFLLWYDEGEERNRGNFPPRFSGRQFPNYSSELNVNALELEDSALYLCASSFSRGTGFEKLFFGSGTQLSVL.